This T cell receptor (beta chain) was recorded in a study of Graves' ophthalmopathy and Graves' hyperthyroidism. The table lists this clonotype with many counts. Its specificity is unknown. CDR1 is MRHNA, CDR2 SNTAGT, per germline. This CDR3 has 15 amino acids. The junction had 3 bases not matched to a gene; V was cut back by 0 bases and J by 1 base. Findings and caveats of the study: Using a 13-signature model, the authors split ophthalmopathy from stable hyperthyroidism, with roughly 90% sensitivity and 70% to 83% specificity.

The authors amplified TCR beta CDR3 regions, and they did so from RNA transcripts for repertoire sequencing. RT-PCR with HTBI primers came first, then second-round multiplex PCR. TCRdb processed the multiplex PCR reads anew with MiXCR; each CDR3 protein has one entry. The table lists approximately 150,000 distinct CDR3 sequences, 30% to 45% of them singletons, with nearly 9% in the top ten. Ophthalmopathy in the donors was of moderate-to-severe activity, with CAS ≥3, NOSPECS ≥4 and duration under 3 months. Other autoimmune diseases, uncontrolled infections, pregnancy or lactation excluded patients from enrollment. PBMCs came from more than 8 ml of fresh peripheral blood.

The TCR was taken from a man between 25 and 39 years old with Graves' ophthalmopathy. The specimen was peripheral blood. The J gene is TRBJ2-7, the V gene TRBV6-4; 7 bases line up with TRBD2. This CDR3 is CASSDSPSGSYEQYF. The CDR3, as DNA: TGTGCCAGCAGTGACTCTCCTAGCGGTTCCTACGAGCAGTACTTC.